The following is a T cell receptor beta chain sequence with its context. Its specificity is not known. This sample stems from a study of graft-versus-host responses after intestinal transplantation. Looking at the study overall: Recipients uniformly received anti-thymocyte globulin induction, followed by tacrolimus and steroids for approximately 3 years. Study-wide points: Allograft graft-versus-host to host-versus-graft clonal ratios ran high in patients with graft-donor T cell macrochimerism. GvH clones surfaced in recipient marrow, some emerging earlier in ileum or blood. Peak circulating GvH clone levels tracked with early post-transplant HvG declines.

The method was immunoSEQ multiplex PCR; TCRdb's version includes in-frame clones alone and lacks a portion of them. Of around 99,000 clones detected, over 80% appear once; the ten largest clones hold over 0.6%. Trimming took 3 bases from V and 4 from J, leaving 18 bases between them. The V gene's germline CDR1 is GTSNPN and CDR2 SVGIG (reference sequence). This CDR3 is 16 amino acids long. The chain carries TRBV30 and TRBJ2-2, with D tentatively TRBD2 (5 bases). This clonotype was sampled from a human donor who was the organ donor for an intestinal transplant. The sample was unstimulated CD4+ T cells sorted from spleen or lymph node cells, taken before transplant. The CDR3 DNA is TGTGCCTGGAGCGGGCTACTAGGGTGGAGCACCGGGGAGCTGTTTTTT. This encodes CAWSGLLGWSTGELFF.